This T cell receptor (beta chain) was retrieved from a study of shared clonotypes between healthy human individuals. V trimming: 3 bases; J trimming: 8 bases; junction bases outside the gene matches: 15. The CDR3 is 16 residues long. Per germline, CDR1 WSHSY and CDR2 SAAADI. Remarks on this clone: The antigen is unknown.

Study-level points and caveats: With a handful of donors compared, about 5.2% of naive CD4 clonotypes were shared.

TCRdb keeps only in-frame clones here, not all; method: immunoSEQ multiplex PCR. This table has nearly 2 million clones, around 96% appearing once. Terminally differentiated effector memory CD45RA+ cells were left out of the naive CD8 fraction, which was CD45RO-negative and positively selected for CCR7. The rearrangement joins TRBV10-2 to TRBJ1-2; 7 bases are a match to TRBD1. The specimen sequenced was naive CD8+ T cells sorted from blood. The source of this sequence is a man younger than 35 in good health. CDR3 bases: TGCGCCAGCAGTGATGAGGGGGCAGGGGGTGTGAGGGGCTACACCTTC. This gives the protein CASSDEGAGGVRGYTF.